This T cell receptor (beta chain) originates from a study of regulatory T cells in long-lasting Graves disease. Turning to the study itself: Antithyroid drug exposure in newly diagnosed Graves' patients had lasted under 3 months.

This clonotype appeared many times. Its matching antigen is unknown. TCR beta libraries were built with iRepertoire HTBI primers and Arm-PCR of CDR3 regions. TCRdb re-analysed the multiplex PCR reads in MiXCR, keeping a single row per CDR3 protein. The repertoire holds about 350,000 distinct CDR3 sequences, around 17% seen once, with roughly 27% in the top ten. Stated time point: newly diagnosed GD, antithyroid drugs for less than 3 months. Extracted RNA from PBMCs served as the source of the TCR library. General study points: TCR diversity was lower in persistent Graves' patients than in newly diagnosed ones.

The sample was also linked to a second study, of T cells in Graves' hyperthyroidism and ophthalmopathy. Per that study: Not enrolled were patients with uncontrolled infection, other autoimmune disease, pregnancy or lactation. Researchers ran a first-round RT-PCR on the TCR CDR3 using the HTBI primer set.

This sequence originates from a man aged 40-49 years with Graves disease. Sample: peripheral blood mononuclear cells (PBMCs), taken at new diagnosis, from a patient treated with antithyroid drugs.

In nucleotides, the CDR3 is TGTGCCTGGACCCAGACAGGGCTGAATCAGCCCCAGCATTTT. It translates to CAWTQTGLNQPQHF. This chain joins TRBV30 and TRBJ1-5, with 7 bases fitting TRBD1. This CDR3 is 14 amino acids long. The germline V gene encodes CDR1 GTSNPN and CDR2 SVGIG (reference sequence). V dropped 4 bases and J dropped 4; count of bases not matched to a gene: 7.